Sequencing of this TCR beta chain was carried out in a study of sequential checkpoint blockade in melanoma. Background on the study: Each arm's sequence ended with maintenance nivolumab. Whole-study findings and limits: Patients with week-13 increases in T-cell fraction and clonality benefited about 30 times more often.

Assay: immunoSEQ multiplex PCR; the TCRdb copy retains only in-frame clones and omits some. The sample yields 3,000 to 3,500 clones, roughly a fifth seen once. The V gene's germline CDR1 is LGHNT and CDR2 FRNRAP. There are 12 residues in the CDR3. This clone was seen a few times. Its specificity is not known. Treatment in this sample: randomized to nivolumab then ipilimumab (arm A) or the reverse (arm B). The material sequenced was tumor tissue (inferred from file names), taken from a patient given nivolumab and ipilimumab in sequence. The chain carries TRBV12-5 and TRBJ1-1; D not certain. The origin of this receptor is a human patient with melanoma. Some clones in this sample may be carry-over from other donors' samples. The CDR3 loop reads CASTPGGTEAFF. CDR3 nucleotide sequence: TGTGCCAGCACCCCGGGAGGCACTGAAGCTTTCTTT.